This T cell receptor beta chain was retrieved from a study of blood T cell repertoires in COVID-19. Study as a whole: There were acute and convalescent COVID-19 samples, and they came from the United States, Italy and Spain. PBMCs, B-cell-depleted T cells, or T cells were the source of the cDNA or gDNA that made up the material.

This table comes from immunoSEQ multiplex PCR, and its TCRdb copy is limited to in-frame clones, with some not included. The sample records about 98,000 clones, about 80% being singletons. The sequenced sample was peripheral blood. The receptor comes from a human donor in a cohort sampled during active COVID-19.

CDR3 amino acids: CASSVGGGETQYF. For the CDR3, the DNA is TGTGCCAGCAGCGTAGGCGGTGGGGAGACCCAGTACTTC. The chain uses TRBV9 and TRBJ2-5, with D unresolved. Germline V gives CDR1 SGDLS, CDR2 YYNGEE. The V and J ends lost 0 bases and 5 bases respectively, with 8 bases between them. The CDR3 covers 13 residues.